In its sample, the clone carrying this T cell receptor (beta chain) was seen a few times. Its antigen is currently unknown. This sample stems from a study of T cells in Graves' hyperthyroidism and ophthalmopathy. Amplified regions were TCR beta CDR3 sequences from RNA transcripts. RT-PCR in the first round (using the HTBI primer set) targeted the TCR CDR3. TCRdb independently ran MiXCR on the multiplex PCR reads; one entry per CDR3 protein. This sample yields hundreds of thousands of distinct CDR3 sequences, of which about 43% are seen a single time; just over 8% belongs to the top ten. Study-level findings and limits: Stable hyperthyroidism was told apart from ophthalmopathy by a model built on 13 V-J features. Ophthalmopathy, which appeared later, was predicted by the model a median roughly 6.5 months before onset.

The sample taken for sequencing was peripheral blood or thyroid tissue (not recorded which). The TCR was taken from a young woman with Graves' hyperthyroidism.

CDR3 in amino acids: CASSFSPGPYEQYF. DNA for the CDR3: TGTGCCAGCAGCTTCAGCCCGGGACCCTACGAGCAGTACTTC. The chain employs TRBV7-2 and TRBJ2-7, with D perhaps given as TRBD1 or TRBD2 (5 bases each). The CDR3 runs to 14 residues. Trimming took off 3 bases at V and 2 bases at J, with 11 bases between the two ends. Germline V gives CDR1 SGHTA, CDR2 FQGNSA.